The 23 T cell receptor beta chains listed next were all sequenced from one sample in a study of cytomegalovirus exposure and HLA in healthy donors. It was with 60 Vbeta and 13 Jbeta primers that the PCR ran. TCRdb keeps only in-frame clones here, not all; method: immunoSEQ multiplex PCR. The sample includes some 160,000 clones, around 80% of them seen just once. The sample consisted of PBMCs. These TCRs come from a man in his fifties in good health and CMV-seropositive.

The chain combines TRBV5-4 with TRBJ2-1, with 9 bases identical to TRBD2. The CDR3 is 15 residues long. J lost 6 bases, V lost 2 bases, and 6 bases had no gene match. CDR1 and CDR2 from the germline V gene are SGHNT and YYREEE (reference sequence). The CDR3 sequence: CASSFSGTSINEQFF. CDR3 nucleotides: TGTGCCAGCAGCTTCTCCGGGACTAGCATCAATGAGCAGTTCTTC.

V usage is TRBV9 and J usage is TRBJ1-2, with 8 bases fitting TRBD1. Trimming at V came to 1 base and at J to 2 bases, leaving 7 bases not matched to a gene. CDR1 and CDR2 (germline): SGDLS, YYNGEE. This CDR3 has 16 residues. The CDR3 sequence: CASSVLPGQENYGYTF. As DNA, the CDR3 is TGTGCCAGCAGCGTATTACCGGGACAGGAGAACTATGGCTACACCTTC.

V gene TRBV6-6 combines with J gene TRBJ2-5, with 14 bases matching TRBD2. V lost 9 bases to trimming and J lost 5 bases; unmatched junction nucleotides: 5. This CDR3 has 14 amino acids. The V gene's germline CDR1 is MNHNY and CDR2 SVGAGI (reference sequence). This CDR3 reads CASRTSGRKETQYF. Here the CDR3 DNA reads TGTGCCAGTCGGACTAGCGGGAGGAAGGAGACCCAGTACTTC.

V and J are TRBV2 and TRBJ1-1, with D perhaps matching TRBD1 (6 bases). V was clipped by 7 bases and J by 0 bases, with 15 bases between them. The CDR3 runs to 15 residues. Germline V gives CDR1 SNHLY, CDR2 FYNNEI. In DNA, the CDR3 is TGTGCCAGCAAGAGGGGGTCGCAAGTGAACACTGAAGCTTTCTTT. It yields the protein CASKRGSQVNTEAFF.

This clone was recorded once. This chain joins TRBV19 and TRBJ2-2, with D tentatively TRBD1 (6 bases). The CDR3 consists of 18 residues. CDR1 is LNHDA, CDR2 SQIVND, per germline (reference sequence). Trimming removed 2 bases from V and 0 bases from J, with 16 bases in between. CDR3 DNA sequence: TGTGCCAGTAGTATACGTGGGGGCCTTACCTCGAACACCGGGGAGCTGTTTTTT. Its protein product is CASSIRGGLTSNTGELFF.

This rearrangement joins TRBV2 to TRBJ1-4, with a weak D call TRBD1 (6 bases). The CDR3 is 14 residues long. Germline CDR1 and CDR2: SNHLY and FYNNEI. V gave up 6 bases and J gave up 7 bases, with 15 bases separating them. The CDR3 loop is CASRPDRPGEKLFF. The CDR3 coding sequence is TGTGCCAGCAGGCCCGACAGGCCTGGTGAAAAACTGTTTTTT.

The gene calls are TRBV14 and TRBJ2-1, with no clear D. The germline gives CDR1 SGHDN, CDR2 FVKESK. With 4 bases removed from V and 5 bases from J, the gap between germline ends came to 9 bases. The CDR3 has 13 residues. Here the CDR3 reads CASSLVFHNEQFF. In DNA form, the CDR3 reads TGTGCCAGCAGCCTAGTGTTCCACAATGAGCAGTTCTTC.

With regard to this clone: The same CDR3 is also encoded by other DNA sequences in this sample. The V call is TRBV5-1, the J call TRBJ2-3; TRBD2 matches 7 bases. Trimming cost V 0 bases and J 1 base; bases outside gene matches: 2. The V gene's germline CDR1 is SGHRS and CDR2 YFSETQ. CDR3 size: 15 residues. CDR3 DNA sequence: TGCGCCAGCAGCTTGGCGGGGGGTGGCACAGATACGCAGTATTTT. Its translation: CASSLAGGGTDTQYF. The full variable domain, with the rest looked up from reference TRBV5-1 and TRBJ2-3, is KAGVTQTPRYLIKTRGQQVTLSCSPISGHRSVSWYQQTPGQGLQFLFEYFSETQRNKGNFPGRFSGRQFSNSRSEMNVSTLELGDSALYLCASSLAGGGTDTQYFGPGTRLTVL.

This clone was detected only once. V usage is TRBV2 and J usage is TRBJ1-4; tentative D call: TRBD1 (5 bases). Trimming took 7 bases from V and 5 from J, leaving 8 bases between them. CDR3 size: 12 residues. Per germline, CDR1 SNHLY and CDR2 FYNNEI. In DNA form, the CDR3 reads TGTGCCAGCATCGGGGGAAATGAAAAACTGTTTTTT. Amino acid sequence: CASIGGNEKLFF.

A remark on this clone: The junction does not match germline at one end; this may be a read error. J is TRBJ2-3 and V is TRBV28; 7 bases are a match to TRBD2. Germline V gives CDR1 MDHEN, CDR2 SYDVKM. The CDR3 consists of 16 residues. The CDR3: CASSPQAGAGTDTQYF. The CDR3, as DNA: TGTGCCAGCAGTCCCCAGGCGGGAGCGGGCACGGATACGCAGTATTTT. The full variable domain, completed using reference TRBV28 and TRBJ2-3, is DVKVTQSSRYLVKRTGEKVFLECVQDMDHENMFWYRQDPGLGLRLIYFSYDVKMKEKGDIPEGYSVSREKKERFSLILESASTNQTSMYLCASSPQAGAGTDTQYFGPGTRLTVL.

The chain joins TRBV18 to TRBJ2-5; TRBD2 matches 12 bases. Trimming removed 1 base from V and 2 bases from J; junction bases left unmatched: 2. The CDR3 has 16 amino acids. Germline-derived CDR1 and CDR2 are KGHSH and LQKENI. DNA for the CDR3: TGTGCCAGCTCACCACGGACTAGCGGGGATCAAGAGACCCAGTACTTC. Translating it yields CASSPRTSGDQETQYF.

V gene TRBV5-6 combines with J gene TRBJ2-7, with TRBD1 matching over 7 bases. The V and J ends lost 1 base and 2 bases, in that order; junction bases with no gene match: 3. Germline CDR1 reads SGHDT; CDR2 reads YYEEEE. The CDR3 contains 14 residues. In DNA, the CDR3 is TGTGCCAGCAGCTTGAGTGGGACAGCCTACGAGCAGTACGTC. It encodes CASSLSGTAYEQYV.

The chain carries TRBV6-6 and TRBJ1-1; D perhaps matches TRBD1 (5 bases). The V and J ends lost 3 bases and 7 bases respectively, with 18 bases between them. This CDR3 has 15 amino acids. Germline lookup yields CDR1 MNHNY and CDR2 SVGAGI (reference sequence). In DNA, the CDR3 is TGTGCCAGCAGTTATGGGGCAGGGATGGTAATTGAAGCTTTCTTT. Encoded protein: CASSYGAGMVIEAFF.

The CDR3 bases are TGTGCCAGCAGCCCGGAGACAGTGGGCACTGAAGCTTTCTTT. Its translation: CASSPETVGTEAFF. This chain connects TRBV7-8 to TRBJ1-1, with D possibly matching TRBD1 (5 bases). V lost 5 bases to trimming and J lost 4 bases, with 14 bases between them. CDR1 SGHVS and CDR2 FQNEAQ come from the germline V gene. The CDR3 sequence is 14 residues long. Full variable domain (remainder filled in from reference TRBV7-8 and TRBJ1-1): GAGVSQSPRYKVAKRGQDVALRCDPISGHVSLFWYQQALGQGPEFLTYFQNEAQLDKSGLPSDRFFAERPEGSVSTLKIQRTQQEDSAVYLCASSPETVGTEAFFGQGTRLTVV.

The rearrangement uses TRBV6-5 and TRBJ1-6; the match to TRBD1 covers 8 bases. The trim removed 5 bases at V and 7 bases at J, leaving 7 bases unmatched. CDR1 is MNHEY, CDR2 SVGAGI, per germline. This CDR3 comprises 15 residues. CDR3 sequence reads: CASSRYDRGNSPLHF. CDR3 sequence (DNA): TGTGCCAGCAGTCGCTACGACAGGGGAAATTCACCCCTCCACTTT.

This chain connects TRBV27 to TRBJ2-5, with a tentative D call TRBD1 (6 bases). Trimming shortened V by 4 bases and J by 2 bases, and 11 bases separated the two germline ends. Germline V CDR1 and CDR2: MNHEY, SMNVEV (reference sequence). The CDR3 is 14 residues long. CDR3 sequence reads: CASSSRQEQETQYF. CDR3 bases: TGTGCCAGCAGTTCTAGACAGGAGCAAGAGACCCAGTACTTC.

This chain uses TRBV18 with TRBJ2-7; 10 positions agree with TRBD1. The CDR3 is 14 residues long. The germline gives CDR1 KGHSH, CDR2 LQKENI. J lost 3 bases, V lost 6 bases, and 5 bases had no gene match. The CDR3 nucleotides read TGTGCCAGCTCCCAAGGGACAGGGGTCTACGAGCAGTACGTC. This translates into CASSQGTGVYEQYV.

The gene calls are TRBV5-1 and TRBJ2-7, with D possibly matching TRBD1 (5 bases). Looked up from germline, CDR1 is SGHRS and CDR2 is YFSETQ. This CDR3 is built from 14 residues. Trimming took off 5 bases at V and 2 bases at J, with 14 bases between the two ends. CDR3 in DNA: TGCGCCAGCAGTCTCCGGGCAGGGACCTACGAGCAGTACTTC. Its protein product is CASSLRAGTYEQYF.

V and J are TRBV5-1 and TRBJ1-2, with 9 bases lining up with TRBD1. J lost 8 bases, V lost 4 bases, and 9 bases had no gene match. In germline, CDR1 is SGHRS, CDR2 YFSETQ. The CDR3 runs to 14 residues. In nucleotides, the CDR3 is TGCGCCAGCAGCCCCGACAGGGGGATCTACGGCTACACCTTC. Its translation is CASSPDRGIYGYTF.

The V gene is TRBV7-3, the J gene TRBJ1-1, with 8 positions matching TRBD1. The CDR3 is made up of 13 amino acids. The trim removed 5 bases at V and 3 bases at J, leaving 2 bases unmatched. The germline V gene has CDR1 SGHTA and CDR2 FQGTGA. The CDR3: CASSLQGDTEAFF. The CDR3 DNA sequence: TGTGCCAGCAGCCTACAGGGGGACACTGAAGCTTTCTTT.

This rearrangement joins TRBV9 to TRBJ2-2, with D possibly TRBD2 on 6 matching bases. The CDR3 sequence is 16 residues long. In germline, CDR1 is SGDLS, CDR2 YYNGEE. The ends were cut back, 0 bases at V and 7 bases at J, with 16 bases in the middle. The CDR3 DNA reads TGTGCCAGCAGCGTAGTTCCGGAGGGCTTTGGCGGGGAGCTGTTTTTT. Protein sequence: CASSVVPEGFGGELFF.

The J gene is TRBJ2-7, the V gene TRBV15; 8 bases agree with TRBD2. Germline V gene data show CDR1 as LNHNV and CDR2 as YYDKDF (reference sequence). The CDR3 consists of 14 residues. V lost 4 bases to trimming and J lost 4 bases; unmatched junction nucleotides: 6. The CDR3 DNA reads TGTGCCACCAGCAAAGGACTAGCCGCATACGAGCAGTACGTC. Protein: CATSKGLAAYEQYV.

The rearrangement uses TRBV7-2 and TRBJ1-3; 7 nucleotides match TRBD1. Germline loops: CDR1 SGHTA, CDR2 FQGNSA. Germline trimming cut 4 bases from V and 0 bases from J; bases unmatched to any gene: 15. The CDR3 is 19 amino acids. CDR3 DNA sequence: TGTGCCAGCAGCTGGCGGGGCAGGGGGACAAGCCTCTCTGGAAACACCATATATTTT. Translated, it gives CASSWRGRGTSLSGNTIYF. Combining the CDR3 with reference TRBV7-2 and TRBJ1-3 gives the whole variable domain GAGVSQSPSNKVTEKGKDVELRCDPISGHTALYWYRQSLGQGLEFLIYFQGNSAPDKSGLPSDRFSAERTGGSVSTLTIQRTQQEDSAVYLCASSWRGRGTSLSGNTIYFGEGSWLTVV.